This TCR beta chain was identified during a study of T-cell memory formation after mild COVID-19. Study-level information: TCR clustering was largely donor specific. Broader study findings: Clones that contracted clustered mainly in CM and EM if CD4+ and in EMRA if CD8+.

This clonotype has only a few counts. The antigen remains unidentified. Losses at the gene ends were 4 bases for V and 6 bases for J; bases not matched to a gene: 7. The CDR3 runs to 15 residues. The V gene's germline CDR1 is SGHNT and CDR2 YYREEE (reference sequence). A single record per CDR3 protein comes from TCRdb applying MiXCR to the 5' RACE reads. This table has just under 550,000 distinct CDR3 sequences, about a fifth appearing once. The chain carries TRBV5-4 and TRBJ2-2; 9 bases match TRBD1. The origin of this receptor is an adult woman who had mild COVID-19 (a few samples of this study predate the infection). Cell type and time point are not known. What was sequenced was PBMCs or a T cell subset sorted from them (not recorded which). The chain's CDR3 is CASSPWTGEPGELFF. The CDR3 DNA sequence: TGTGCCAGCAGCCCCTGGACAGGGGAGCCCGGGGAGCTGTTTTTT.